Shown below are 18 T cell receptor beta chains from a single sample sequenced in a study of post-analysis software for immune sequencing data. Study results and limitations: In patients, about 5 TRBV segments were more frequent than in controls, with TRBV5-6, TRBV5-1 and TRBV20-1 among them.

For these receptors, no antigen is known. TCR beta libraries were prepared from cDNA with unique molecular identifiers. TCRdb fed the PCR reads into MiXCR, producing one record per CDR3 protein. The top ten clones hold 4.9% of a sample with fewer than 850,000 distinct CDR3 sequences, roughly 50% of them seen once. Material: blood. Receptors originate from a girl aged 10-17 years with multiple sclerosis.

This chain connects TRBV13 to TRBJ1-2; TRBD1 aligns across 9 bases. Germline loops: CDR1 PRHDT, CDR2 FYEKMQ (reference sequence). The CDR3 is made up of 14 amino acids. With 3 bases clipped from V and 7 bases from J, the junction kept 6 bases outside the gene matches. The CDR3: CASSLTGGVRGYTF. The DNA of the CDR3 is TGTGCCAGCAGCTTGACAGGGGGGGTACGTGGCTACACCTTC.

This clonotype has a handful of counts. This chain connects TRBV12-3 or TRBV12-4 to TRBJ2-3, with 8 bases matching TRBD1. Trimming at V came to 8 bases and at J to 3 bases, leaving 4 bases not matched to a gene. The CDR3 is 13 residues long. The CDR3 coding sequence is TGTGCCAGCGGGGGACAGGCAACAGATACGCAGTATTTT. It codes for CASGGQATDTQYF.

J is TRBJ2-1 and V is TRBV20-1, with 13 positions matching TRBD2. Germline values: CDR1 DFQATT, CDR2 SNEGSKA (reference sequence). CDR3 length: 15 amino acids. V shed 3 bases, J shed 4 bases, and the junction held 3 bases outside the gene matches. In DNA, the CDR3 is TGCAGTGCTAGTCTACTAGCGGGAGGGTACAATGAGCAGTTCTTC. Its protein is CSASLLAGGYNEQFF.

This clonotype was observed a handful of times. The chain is built from TRBV7-2 and TRBJ2-7; a weak D match, TRBD2 (7 bases). Germline CDR1 is SGHTA and CDR2 is FQGNSA. This CDR3 contains 17 residues. V lost 5 bases and J lost 1, with 21 bases in between. CDR3 in DNA: TGTGCCAGCAGCCGCAAGCAGGGGACTACTCAGTCCTACGAGCAGTACTTC. Translating gives CASSRKQGTTQSYEQYF.

This clonotype was observed a handful of times. The chain carries TRBV9 and TRBJ2-7, with 9 bases aligning to TRBD2. This CDR3 comprises 15 residues. Trimming at V came to 0 bases and at J to 4 bases, leaving 5 bases not matched to a gene. Germline-derived CDR1 and CDR2 are SGDLS and YYNGEE. CDR3 DNA sequence: TGTGCCAGCAGCGTAGCCAGCGGGAGGTTGTACGAGCAGTACTTC. It specifies CASSVASGRLYEQYF.

The chain recombines TRBV25-1 with TRBJ2-1, with 9 bases lining up with TRBD2. The CDR3 totals 16 residues. Germline V CDR1 and CDR2: MGHDK, SYGVNS. V lost 4 bases and J lost 6; bases outside the gene matches: 10. The CDR3 DNA reads TGTGCCAGCAGTGCCCACTTGACTAGCGGAGGCAATGAGCAGTTCTTC. Translated, it gives CASSAHLTSGGNEQFF.

This clonotype was observed a handful of times. A much larger clonotype is one base distant, so this may be a read error. This chain connects TRBV7-9 to TRBJ1-4; 7 positions agree with TRBD1. CDR3 length: 14 residues. Germline-derived CDR1 and CDR2 are SEHNR and FQNEAQ (reference sequence). Trimming at V came to 4 bases and at J to 5 bases, leaving 4 bases not matched to a gene. CDR3 nucleotides: TGTGCCAGCAGCTGCCCGGACAGGAATGAAAAACTGTTTTTT. Its protein is CASSCPDRNEKLFF.

This clonotype was detected a few times. The chain joins TRBV20-1 to TRBJ2-3; D possibly matches TRBD1 or TRBD2 (5 bases each). The CDR3 has 15 amino acids. V dropped 1 base and J dropped 14 bases, with 25 bases sitting between them. Germline loops: CDR1 DFQATT, CDR2 SNEGSKA (reference sequence). CDR3 loop: CSARGGWDGVSTGYF. The CDR3 DNA reads TGCAGTGCTAGAGGTGGTTGGGACGGGGTTAGTACGGGGTATTTT.

This clonotype was counted between two and nine times. The chain employs TRBV6-4 and TRBJ2-1; D is unresolved. Trimming stripped 6 bases from V and 0 bases from J, with 9 bases between. The CDR3 has 14 amino acids. The V gene's germline CDR1 is MRHNA and CDR2 SNTAGT. The CDR3 DNA sequence: TGTGCCAGCAGCATAACGAGCTCCTACAATGAGCAGTTCTTC. It translates to CASSITSSYNEQFF.

This clonotype turned up a few times. This chain joins TRBV7-2 and TRBJ2-1; D is unresolved. CDR1 and CDR2 from the germline V gene are SGHTA and FQGNSA. Deletions cut 5 bases from V and 8 bases from J, with 22 bases between. The CDR3 spans 16 residues. Here the CDR3 reads CASSRRSEGQVHEQFF. CDR3 in DNA: TGTGCCAGCAGCCGAAGGAGCGAAGGCCAGGTCCATGAGCAGTTCTTC.

The chain is built from TRBV7-6 and TRBJ1-4; D might be TRBD1 (5 bases). The CDR3 has 17 residues. Germline CDR1 reads SGHVS; CDR2 reads FNYEAQ. Trimming pared 1 base from V and 6 bases from J, leaving 18 bases between. CDR3 DNA sequence: TGTGCCAGCAGCTTAGGGCGGAAAAGAGAGGGGCATGAAAAACTGTTTTTT. Its protein is CASSLGRKREGHEKLFF. The whole variable domain, filled in from reference TRBV7-6 and TRBJ1-4, reads GAGVSQSPRYKVTKRGQDVALRCDPISGHVSLYWYRQALGQGPEFLTYFNYEAQQDKSGLPNDRFSAERPEGSISTLTIQRTEQRDSAMYRCASSLGRKREGHEKLFFGSGTQLSVL.

This chain joins TRBV4-3 and TRBJ2-7; D not resolved. The V gene lost 0 bases and the J gene lost 0 bases, with 9 bases spanning the gap. The CDR3 has 15 amino acids. Germline V CDR1 and CDR2: LGHNA, YSLEER. The CDR3 DNA is TGCGCCAGCAGCCAAGACCTAGGAGTCTCCTACGAGCAGTACTTC. Translated: CASSQDLGVSYEQYF.

The table lists this clonotype with a few counts. V gene TRBV18 combines with J gene TRBJ2-5, with D possibly TRBD1 on 6 matching bases. Germline-derived CDR1 and CDR2 are KGHSH and LQKENI. Trimming removed 4 bases at V and 5 bases at J, with 17 bases between. The length of the CDR3 is 15 residues. The CDR3 loop is CASSQTGQPGETQYF. CDR3 DNA sequence: TGTGCCAGCTCACAAACGGGACAACCAGGCGAGACCCAGTACTTC.

This clonotype turned up a few times. The chain carries TRBV20-1 and TRBJ1-1; D possibly corresponds to TRBD1 (6 bases). CDR1 is DFQATT and CDR2 is SNEGSKA in the germline V gene (reference sequence). The CDR3 has 12 residues. Trimming took 3 bases from V and 8 from J, leaving 13 bases between them. The CDR3 here is CSASRGNPEAFF. CDR3 in DNA: TGCAGTGCTAGCAGGGGTAACCCCGAAGCTTTCTTT.

This clonotype was observed once. V and J are TRBV4-2 and TRBJ2-7; possible D gene TRBD2, 6 bases. V was clipped by 3 bases and J by 0 bases, with 9 bases between them. CDR1 is LGHNA, CDR2 YNFKEQ, per germline. This CDR3 region has 14 residues. The DNA for the CDR3 is TGTGCCAGCAGCCACCCGGGACTCTCCTACGAGCAGTACTTC. Translation gives CASSHPGLSYEQYF.

The rearrangement joins TRBV10-3 to TRBJ2-1; weak D call: TRBD2 (5 bases). Between the trimmed V and J ends, which lost 4 bases and 2 bases, there was a span of 9 bases. The CDR3 contains 14 residues. In germline, CDR1 is ENHRY, CDR2 SYGVKD. The CDR3 DNA reads TGTGCCATCAGTGCGGGGAGACCCTACAATGAGCAGTTCTTC. It translates to CAISAGRPYNEQFF.

The chain joins TRBV27 to TRBJ2-5; D not resolved. Trimming took 5 bases from V and 7 from J, leaving 11 bases between them. This CDR3 has 12 residues. Germline CDR1 MNHEY, CDR2 SMNVEV (reference sequence). CDR3 sequence reads: CASSPERGTQYF. The DNA for the CDR3 is TGTGCCAGCAGTCCCGAGAGAGGGACCCAGTACTTC.

This rearrangement joins TRBV6-6 to TRBJ2-3, with 7 nucleotides matching TRBD2. The CDR3 has 16 amino acids. Per the germline V gene, CDR1 is MNHNY and CDR2 is SVGAGI (reference sequence). V lost 6 bases to trimming and J lost 5 bases; unmatched junction nucleotides: 14. The CDR3 region has the DNA TGTGCCAGCAGCCCCCCGGGACTAAAGGAATTAGATACGCAGTATTTT. Translation gives CASSPPGLKELDTQYF.